This TCR beta chain was sequenced during a study of blood T cell repertoires in COVID-19. Germline lookup yields CDR1 SGHTA and CDR2 FQGNSA. CDR3 length: 14 residues. V shed 5 bases and J shed 4 bases, with 12 bases lying between them. Living in about two dozen US areas, the participants were between roughly 18 and 90 years of age. Data came from immunoSEQ multiplex PCR; TCRdb stores just in-frame clones and leaves some out. The sample records fewer than 350,000 clones, under 90% being singletons. This clone was counted once. The chain couples TRBV7-2 to TRBJ1-3; D is ambiguous. Sequenced sample: PBMCs or T cells enriched from blood (not recorded which). This receptor was taken from a woman aged 35 to 49 who had recovered from COVID-19. DNA for the CDR3: TGTGCCAGCAGCCCACTTCAGAGGGGAAACACCATATATTTT. Its translation is CASSPLQRGNTIYF.